What follows is one T cell receptor beta chain and its context. The data were taken from a study of PD-1 blockade in classical Hodgkin lymphoma. Following autologous stem cell transplantation, relapse occurred in every patient, and exposure to brentuximab vedotin varied. Only in-frame clones appear in the TCRdb table, and some are missing; sequencing was by immunoSEQ multiplex PCR. The repertoire holds 35,000 to 50,000 clones, with around 75% as singletons. The sequences come from peripheral blood mononuclear cells (PBMCs), collected at baseline. The clonotype was recovered from a human donor with classical Hodgkin lymphoma.

The CDR3 DNA is TGTGCCAGCAGCCATCTCGGCGACCAAGAGACCCAGTACTTC. It specifies CASSHLGDQETQYF. V is TRBV7-3 and J is TRBJ2-5; D gene ambiguous. Between the trimmed V and J ends, which lost 5 bases and 0 bases, there was a span of 10 bases. The CDR3 has 14 amino acids. Per the germline V gene, CDR1 is SGHTA and CDR2 is FQGTGA.